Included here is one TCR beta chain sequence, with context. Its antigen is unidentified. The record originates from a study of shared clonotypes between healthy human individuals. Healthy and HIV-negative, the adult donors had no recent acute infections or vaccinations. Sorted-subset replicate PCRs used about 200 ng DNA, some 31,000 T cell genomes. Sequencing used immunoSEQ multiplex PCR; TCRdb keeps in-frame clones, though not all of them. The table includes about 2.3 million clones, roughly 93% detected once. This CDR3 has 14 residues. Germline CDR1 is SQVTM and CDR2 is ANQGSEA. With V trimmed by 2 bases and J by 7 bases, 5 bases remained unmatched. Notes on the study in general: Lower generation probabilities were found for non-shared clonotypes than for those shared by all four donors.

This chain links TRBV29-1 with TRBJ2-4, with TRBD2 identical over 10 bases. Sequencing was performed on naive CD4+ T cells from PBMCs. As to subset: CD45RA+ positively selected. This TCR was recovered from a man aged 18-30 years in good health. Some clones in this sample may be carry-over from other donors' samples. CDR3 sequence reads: CSVEYQAGGNIQYF. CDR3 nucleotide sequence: TGCAGCGTTGAATATCAAGCGGGAGGGAACATTCAGTACTTC.